This is a list of T cell receptor beta chains from one sample in a study of Ad26.COV2.S vaccination and SARS-CoV-2 variants. This table comes from immunoSEQ multiplex PCR, and its TCRdb copy is limited to in-frame clones, with some not included. The sample has roughly 270,000 clones; about 89% are singletons. The input for sequencing was peripheral blood, taken in a trial of Ad26.COV2.S vaccine versus placebo. The receptors stem from a person aged 18-65 years who received the Ad26.COV2.S COVID-19 vaccine or a placebo. The CDR3 runs from the conserved cysteine through the conserved F or W. A D gene is named only where the DNA matches it firmly. Clone size is given for some rows only: seen once, a few or many times, or a class if the clone is expanded.

v_call	clone_size	d_call	j_call	cdr3_aa	cdr3_nt
TRBV30	.	.	TRBJ1-2	CAWRGGNYGYTF	TGTGCCTGGAGGGGGGGGAACTATGGCTACACCTTC
TRBV5-1	once	TRBD2	TRBJ2-5	CASSKRAGEGETQYF	TGCGCCAGCAGCAAGCGAGCGGGAGAGGGAGAGACCCAGTACTTC
TRBV11-2	once	TRBD2	TRBJ2-1	CASSFWSLAGDNEQFF	TGTGCCAGCAGCTTTTGGTCCCTAGCGGGGGACAATGAGCAGTTCTTC
TRBV28	.	.	TRBJ1-6	CASRRVNSPLHF	TGTGCCAGCAGACGGGTTAATTCACCCCTCCACTTT
TRBV5-4	.	TRBD2	TRBJ2-1	CASSLLAGHNEQFF	TGTGCCAGCAGCTTGTTAGCGGGACACAATGAGCAGTTCTTC
TRBV19	.	.	TRBJ2-3	CASSNPFGTDTQYF	TGTGCCAGTAGTAACCCTTTTGGTACAGATACGCAGTATTTT
TRBV7-6	.	.	TRBJ2-2	CASSPLRLGRTGELFF	TGTGCCAGCAGTCCTCTTCGACTAGGAAGAACCGGGGAGCTGTTTTTT
TRBV6-1	.	.	TRBJ2-3	CASSDRAPPQGTQYF	TGTGCCAGCAGTGACAGGGCCCCCCCACAGGGTACGCAGTATTTT
TRBV2	.	.	TRBJ2-5	CASKTRQTYQETQYF	TGTGCCAGCAAAACAAGACAAACATACCAAGAGACCCAGTACTTC
TRBV20-1	.	TRBD1	TRBJ2-7	CSARLDREYF	TGCAGTGCTAGATTGGACAGGGAGTACTTC
TRBV19	.	.	TRBJ1-5	CASSIVRQISNQPQHF	TGTGCCAGTAGTATAGTTCGGCAAATTAGCAATCAGCCCCAGCATTTT
TRBV27	.	.	TRBJ2-5	CASSLRGETQYF	TGTGCCAGCAGTTTGAGGGGGGAGACCCAGTACTTC
TRBV30	few	TRBD1	TRBJ1-1	CAWRGQGRTEAFF	TGTGCCTGGAGGGGACAGGGGCGAACTGAAGCTTTCTTT
TRBV2	.	TRBD1	TRBJ1-1	CASSQTGSVIEAFF	TGTGCCAGCAGTCAGACAGGGTCTGTTATTGAAGCTTTCTTT
TRBV7-2	.	TRBD2	TRBJ2-3	CASSSIAGGGTDTQYF	TGTGCCAGCAGCTCCATAGCGGGGGGGGGCACAGATACGCAGTATTTT
TRBV27	.	.	TRBJ2-7	CASSLSWGSADEQYF	TGTGCCAGCAGTTTATCGTGGGGCAGCGCCGACGAGCAGTACTTC
TRBV10-3	.	.	TRBJ1-5	CATRPGESNQPQHF	TGTGCCACCCGCCCCGGGGAGAGCAATCAGCCCCAGCATTTT
TRBV6-2/TRBV6-3	.	TRBD2	TRBJ2-5	CASSYPGLAGVETQYF	TGTGCCAGCAGTTACCCCGGACTAGCGGGAGTTGAGACCCAGTACTTC
TRBV3-1/TRBV3-2	.	.	TRBJ1-2	CASTMGGRGNYGYTF	TGTGCCAGCACGATGGGGGGGCGTGGTAACTATGGCTACACCTTC